This entry describes one T cell receptor beta chain. Its target is unknown. Clones were read by immunoSEQ multiplex PCR, and TCRdb kept only the in-frame ones, dropping some. The sample records 30,000 to 40,000 clones, 75% to 85% being singletons. The data are from a study of PD-1 blockade in classical Hodgkin lymphoma. Study observations and caveats: Differences between repertoires have undefined causes, possibly disease activity or prior therapy.

Germline V gene lookup returns CDR1 SEHNR and CDR2 FQNEAQ (reference sequence). The CDR3 contains 13 residues. Trimming removed 5 bases from V and 7 bases from J, with 15 bases in between. Brentuximab vedotin exposure varied, and every patient relapsed after autologous stem cell transplantation. The specimen comprised peripheral blood mononuclear cells (PBMCs), sampled at baseline. J is TRBJ2-7 and V is TRBV7-9; D gene ambiguous. This sequence was found in a human donor with classical Hodgkin lymphoma. CDR3 in DNA: TGTGCCAGCAGCCGAGACGGTGGCTGGGAGCAGTACTTC. Its protein is CASSRDGGWEQYF. Full variable domain (remainder filled in from reference TRBV7-9 and TRBJ2-7): DTGVSQNPRHKITKRGQNVTFRCDPISEHNRLYWYRQTLGQGPEFLTYFQNEAQLEKSRLLSDRFSAERPKGSFSTLEIQRTEQGDSAMYLCASSRDGGWEQYFGPGTRLTVT.